This T cell receptor beta chain was recorded in a study of beta chain features in type 1 diabetes. On the study more broadly: Age, gender, cell numbers and subset yield matched between patients and controls. General study findings and limits: Shortening of TCRB CDR3s, moderate but significant, appeared in all four CD4+ subsets of Type 1 diabetes patients. Small HLA sub-analyses could not settle whether HLA shapes TCRB rearrangement.

The entirety of the isolated RNA underwent reverse transcription, so expressed TCRB transcripts were sequenced. Method: immunoSEQ multiplex PCR; TCRdb's copy keeps in-frame clones and lacks some. The table includes about 660,000 clones, roughly an eighth detected once. V lost 7 bases to trimming and J lost 5 bases, with 14 bases between them. CDR3 size: 12 residues. Germline V gene lookup returns CDR1 SQVTM and CDR2 ANQGSEA. Researchers reported sorting CD4+ naive, central memory, regulatory and stem cell-like memory cells via CD45RO/CCR7/CD25/CD127/CD95/CD27. As to this clone: The antigen is not known.

The chain is built from TRBV29-1 and TRBJ2-5; D assignment may be TRBD1 or TRBD2 (5 bases each). Material: naive CD4+ T cells from blood. This receptor was obtained from a man younger than 35 with type 1 diabetes. The CDR3 loop reads CSGGDGSETQYF. The CDR3 bases are TGCAGCGGTGGGGACGGGTCGGAGACCCAGTACTTC.